The 12 T cell receptor beta chains reported below all come from one sample, sequenced in a study of metastatic and nonmetastatic thyroid tumors. Each patient came to thyroid surgery without any prior treatment (of any kind). TCRdb re-analyzed the PCR reads through MiXCR. The sample has tens of thousands of clones, more than 9.5% seen once. The sample was blood. These receptors were obtained from a female donor with papillary thyroid cancer or a benign thyroid nodule (not recorded which). Some clones in this sample may be carry-over from other donors' samples.

This clone was detected ten times or more. The chain uses TRBV7-6 and TRBJ2-2, with D tentatively TRBD1 or TRBD2 (5 bases each). The ends were cut back, 5 bases at V and 4 bases at J, with 17 bases in the middle. This CDR3 region has 16 residues. Germline V gene sequence: CDR1 SGHVS, CDR2 FNYEAQ. Here the CDR3 DNA reads TGTGCCAGCAGCCTCTTGAGGGGTGCGGGCACCGGGGAGCTGTTTTTT. Amino acid sequence: CASSLLRGAGTGELFF.

This clone was detected ten times or more. The CDR3 nucleotides read TGCGCCAGCTCCGATTCGGGCAATGAGCAGTTCTTC. Residues: CASSDSGNEQFF. The V gene is TRBV5-1, the J gene TRBJ2-1; D is uncertain. The V end lost 7 bases, the J end lost 6 bases, and 11 bases lay between the germline ends. CDR3 size: 12 residues. The germline V gene has CDR1 SGHRS and CDR2 YFSETQ.

This clone has ten or more counts. The chain joins TRBV15 to TRBJ1-2; possible D gene TRBD1, 5 bases. CDR1 is LNHNV, CDR2 YYDKDF, per germline (reference sequence). The CDR3 covers 14 residues. Trimming cost V 0 bases and J 8 bases, with 13 bases left between them. This chain's CDR3 is CATSRDRGVIGYTF. The CDR3 region has the DNA TGTGCCACCAGCAGAGATCGGGGGGTCATCGGCTACACCTTC. The variable domain in full, with the rest retrieved from reference TRBV15 and TRBJ1-2, is DAMVIQNPRYQVTQFGKPVTLSCSQTLNHNVMYWYQQKSSQAPKLLFHYYDKDFNNEADTPDNFQSRRPNTSFCFLDIRSPGLGDTAMYLCATSRDRGVIGYTFGSGTRLTVV.

A word on this clone: A much larger clone lies one base from this, so it may be a read error. The chain couples TRBV7-8 to TRBJ2-7, with no clear D. The CDR3 loop spans 12 amino acids. CDR1 is SGHVS and CDR2 is FQNEAQ in the germline V gene. In DNA form, the CDR3 reads TGTGCCATCAGCCCAAAACGCTACGAGCAGTACTTC. This sequence encodes CAISPKRYEQYF. Complete variable domain (other parts from reference TRBV7-8 and TRBJ2-7): GAGVSQSPRYKVAKRGQDVALRCDPISGHVSLFWYQQALGQGPEFLTYFQNEAQLDKSGLPSDRFFAERPEGSVSTLKIQRTQQEDSAVYLCAISPKRYEQYFGPGTRLTVT.

This clone showed up many times. This chain connects TRBV18 to TRBJ2-4; D gene unclear. Germline V gene data show CDR1 as KGHSH and CDR2 as LQKENI. V lost 3 bases and J lost 5, with 8 bases in between. The length of the CDR3 is 13 residues. This CDR3 reads CASSPAVENIQYF. The CDR3 nucleotides are TGTGCCAGCTCACCTGCGGTGGAAAACATTCAGTACTTC.

There are many counts of this clone. The chain couples TRBV6-1 to TRBJ1-6; D gene unclear. The CDR3 has 13 residues. V was clipped by 1 base and J by 11 bases, with 9 bases between them. Germline V CDR1 and CDR2: MNHNS, SASEGT. CDR3 in amino acids: CASSEGWPAPLHF. CDR3 nucleotides: TGTGCCAGCAGTGAAGGTTGGCCAGCACCCCTCCACTTT.

This clone was counted ten times or more. The V gene is TRBV3-1, the J gene TRBJ1-5, with D maybe TRBD1 (5 bases). The V and J ends lost 4 bases and 5 bases respectively, with 9 bases between them. The CDR3 consists of 13 residues. Germline V gene data show CDR1 as LGHDT and CDR2 as YNNKEL (reference sequence). CDR3 in DNA: TGTGCCAGCAGCCGGGACGGAGATCAGCCCCAGCATTTT. It codes for CASSRDGDQPQHF.

This clone showed up many times. The chain recombines TRBV12-3 or TRBV12-4 with TRBJ1-5; possible D gene TRBD1, 6 bases. The CDR3 runs to 14 residues. V was cut by 6 bases and J by 7 bases, with 16 bases left in between. The CDR3 nucleotides are TGTGCCAGCAGGGATACAGGGTACGGACAGCCCCAGCATTTT. Its protein is CASRDTGYGQPQHF.

Comment on this clone: Relative to the germline gene, one junction end is altered; a read error may explain this. The chain carries TRBV9 and TRBJ2-7, with a possible D match to TRBD1 (6 bases). This CDR3 contains 15 residues. Germline loops: CDR1 SGDLS, CDR2 YYNGEE. The CDR3 DNA reads TGTGCCAGCAGCGTCGGGACATTAGGTAGCAACGATCAGTACTTC. This encodes CASSVGTLGSNDQYF.

This clone occurred a few times. This rearrangement joins TRBV28 to TRBJ1-1, with unresolved D. The CDR3 is 16 amino acids. V was clipped by 2 bases and J by 2 bases, with 15 bases between them. CDR1 is MDHEN, CDR2 SYDVKM, per germline. The CDR3 coding sequence is TGTGCCAGCAGTTTAGAAAGCCGGTGGGGTAACACTGAAGCTTTCTTT. Amino acids: CASSLESRWGNTEAFF.

This clone was observed a few times. One base away lies a much larger clone, so this may be a sequencing read error. Other DNA variants within this sample encode the same CDR3. The rearrangement links TRBV18 to TRBJ2-3, with D uncertain. The V gene's germline CDR1 is KGHSH and CDR2 LQKENI. CDR3 length equals 15 residues. In DNA form, the CDR3 reads TGTGCCAGCTCACCTCGGCACAGTCGCACGGATACGCAGTATTTT. Translating it yields CASSPRHSRTDTQYF.

This clone was detected many times. The chain joins TRBV12-3 or TRBV12-4 to TRBJ2-3; D ambiguous. This CDR3 contains 11 residues. V was shortened by 5 bases and J by 2 bases, with 2 bases between the two germline ends. The CDR3 bases are TGTGCCAGCAGTCACACAGATACGCAGTATTTT. As protein: CASSHTDTQYF.